The following is a T cell receptor beta chain sequence with its context. Sequencing used immunoSEQ multiplex PCR; TCRdb keeps in-frame clones, though not all of them. This table holds roughly 120,000 clones, roughly 80% found once. This record belongs to a study of blood T cell repertoires in COVID-19. Per germline, CDR1 SNHLY and CDR2 FYNNEI. V shed 7 bases and J shed 4 bases, with 13 bases lying between them. This CDR3 comprises 13 residues. The sequencing sample was made of peripheral blood. This chain uses TRBV2 with TRBJ1-1; D is perhaps TRBD1 (5 bases). This clonotype was sampled from a man in his 70s with acute or convalescent COVID-19. The CDR3 DNA is TGTGCCAGCACCACGGCCGGGGGCACTGAAGCTTTCTTT. Translation gives CASTTAGGTEAFF.